One and the same sample provided the 5 T cell receptor beta chains below, sequenced in a study of regulatory and conventional T cells in RAG deficiency. The sorted conventional CD4+ T cells were CD25-low and CD127-high, with genomic DNA sequenced. Sequencing was performed with immunoSEQ multiplex PCR; in TCRdb, only in-frame clones are kept and a portion is missing. Here the sample spans 45,000 or so clones, about 87% being singletons. The same data also contributed to another study, on regulatory T cells. That study reports: The primer mix had 52 TRBV and 13 TRBJ primers.

Material for sequencing was CD4+ effector T cells sorted from blood. These receptors originate from a human donor in good health.

This clone occurred once. The chain carries TRBV11-2 and TRBJ2-7; TRBD2 agrees at 7 bases. J was trimmed by 4 bases and V by 2 bases; bases with no gene match: 2. The CDR3 loop spans 13 amino acids. Germline V CDR1 and CDR2: SGHAT, FQNNGV. The CDR3 nucleotides read TGTGCCAGCAGCTTAAAGGGAGGGTACGAGCAGTACTTC. Translation gives CASSLKGGYEQYF.

This clone has just a few counts. The chain employs TRBV18 and TRBJ2-7; unclear D gene. Trimming cost V 2 bases and J 6 bases, with 11 bases left between them. The germline gives CDR1 KGHSH, CDR2 LQKENI. The CDR3 has 13 residues. The CDR3 here is CASSPNLSREQYF. The CDR3 DNA sequence: TGTGCCAGCTCACCAAATCTTTCTCGCGAGCAGTACTTC.

The chain has TRBV2 and TRBJ2-6, with unresolved D. The CDR3 consists of 14 residues. Trimming shortened V by 9 bases and J by 4 bases, and 13 bases separated the two germline ends. CDR1 and CDR2 (germline): SNHLY, FYNNEI. The chain's CDR3 is CARLGISGANVLTF. The CDR3 nucleotides are TGTGCCAGGCTAGGGATCTCCGGGGCCAACGTCCTGACTTTC.

The V call is TRBV5-3, the J call TRBJ2-7; 10 bases are a match to TRBD2. TRBV5-3 belongs to the ORF category, with a function that is uncertain. J gave up 2 bases and V 9 bases, and 11 bases lay outside the gene matches. This CDR3 contains 15 residues. This CDR3 reads CANAAGTSEAYEQYF. The CDR3 coding sequence is TGTGCCAACGCCGCCGGGACTAGCGAAGCCTACGAGCAGTACTTC.

This clone has a handful of counts. This chain joins TRBV14 and TRBJ2-7; D possibly matches TRBD1 or TRBD2 (5 bases each). Germline V lookup: CDR1 SGHDN, CDR2 FVKESK. The CDR3 loop spans 15 amino acids. The ends were cut back, 1 base at V and 2 bases at J, with 12 bases in the middle. CDR3 sequence (DNA): TGTGCCAGCAGCCAAGTCGGAGGACAAGCCTACGAGCAGTACTTC. Translated: CASSQVGGQAYEQYF.